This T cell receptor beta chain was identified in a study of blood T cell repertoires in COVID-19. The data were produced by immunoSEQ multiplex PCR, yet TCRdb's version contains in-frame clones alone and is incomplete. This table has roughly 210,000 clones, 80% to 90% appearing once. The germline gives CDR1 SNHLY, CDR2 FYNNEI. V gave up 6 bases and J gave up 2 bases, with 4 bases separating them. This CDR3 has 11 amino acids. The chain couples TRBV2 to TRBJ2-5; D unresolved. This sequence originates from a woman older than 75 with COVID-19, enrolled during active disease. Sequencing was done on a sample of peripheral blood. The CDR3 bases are TGTGCCAGCAGCGTGCAAGAGACCCAGTACTTC. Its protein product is CASSVQETQYF.